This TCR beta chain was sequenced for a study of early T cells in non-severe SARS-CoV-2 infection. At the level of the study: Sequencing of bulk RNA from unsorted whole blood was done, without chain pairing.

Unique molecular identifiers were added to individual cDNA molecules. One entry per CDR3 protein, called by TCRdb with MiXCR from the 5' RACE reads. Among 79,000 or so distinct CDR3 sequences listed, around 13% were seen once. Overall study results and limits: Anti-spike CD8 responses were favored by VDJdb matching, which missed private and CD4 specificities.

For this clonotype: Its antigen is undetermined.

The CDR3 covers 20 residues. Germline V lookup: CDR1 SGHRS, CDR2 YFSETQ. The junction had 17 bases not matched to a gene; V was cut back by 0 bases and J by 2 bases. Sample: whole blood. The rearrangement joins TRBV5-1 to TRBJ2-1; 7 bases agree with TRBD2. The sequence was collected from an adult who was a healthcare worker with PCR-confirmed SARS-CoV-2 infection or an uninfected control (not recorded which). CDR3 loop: CASSLGARRRGSDTYNEQFF. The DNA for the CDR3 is TGCGCCAGCAGCTTGGGGGCCCGTAGGCGCGGGAGCGACACCTACAATGAGCAGTTCTTC.